These T cell receptor beta chains were read from a single sample in a study of T cell clonotyping in hematopoietic cell transplantation. Data came from immunoSEQ multiplex PCR; TCRdb stores just in-frame clones and leaves some out. The repertoire has roughly 29,000 clones, around 80% of them found once; the top ten carry less than 7.5%. The source material was peripheral blood mononuclear cells, sampled before stem cell transplant. The receptors here all came from a woman younger than 45 with chronic myeloid leukemia. Some clones in this sample may be carry-over from other donors' samples. The CDR3 runs from the conserved cysteine through the conserved F or W. A D gene is named only where the DNA matches it firmly. Where a row states a size, it is once, few, many or the class of an expanded clone; other rows omit it.

V gene	clone size	J gene	D gene	CDR3 protein	CDR3 DNA
TRBV11-2	few	TRBJ1-1	.	CASSLFLGGTEAFF	TGTGCCAGCAGCTTATTTCTCGGGGGCACTGAAGCTTTCTTT
TRBV30	.	TRBJ1-4	.	CAWSPIRWANEKLFF	TGTGCCTGGAGTCCGATTAGGTGGGCTAATGAAAAACTGTTTTTT
TRBV11-2	.	TRBJ1-6	.	CASSLVGGRAHNSPLHF	TGTGCCAGCAGCTTAGTCGGCGGTAGGGCCCATAATTCACCCCTCCACTTT
TRBV28	.	TRBJ2-2	.	CASRPNANTGELFF	TGTGCCAGCAGGCCCAACGCGAACACCGGGGAGCTGTTTTTT
TRBV28	.	TRBJ2-3	TRBD2	CASSFSGPTSTDTQYF	TGTGCCAGCTCCTTTAGCGGGCCTACTAGCACAGATACGCAGTATTTT
TRBV30	.	TRBJ2-1	.	CAWSEVAGSGNEQFF	TGTGCCTGGAGTGAAGTGGCGGGGTCGGGGAATGAGCAGTTCTTC
TRBV29-1	.	TRBJ2-2	.	CSAGGANTGELFF	TGCAGCGCCGGCGGGGCGAACACCGGGGAGCTGTTTTTT
TRBV7-6	.	TRBJ2-3	.	CASSSRHGAAATQYF	TGTGCCAGCAGCTCACGGCACGGGGCCGCGGCTACGCAGTATTTT
TRBV9	.	TRBJ1-3	TRBD1	CASPFKFRDSEFSGNTIYF	TGTGCCAGCCCTTTTAAGTTCCGGGACAGCGAATTCTCTGGAAACACCATATATTTT
TRBV11-2	.	TRBJ2-3	TRBD2	CASSLVPAGGPTDTQYF	TGTGCCAGCAGCTTAGTCCCCGCGGGGGGGCCCACAGATACGCAGTATTTT
TRBV7-2	.	TRBJ1-1	.	CASSTSWTAEAFF	TGTGCCAGCAGCACAAGCTGGACAGCTGAAGCTTTCTTT
TRBV5-1	.	TRBJ1-5	.	CASSLGTSGNQPQHF	TGCGCCAGCAGCCTAGGGACGTCGGGCAATCAGCCCCAGCATTTT
TRBV19	few	TRBJ2-3	TRBD1	CASARQGAKDTQYF	TGTGCCAGTGCAAGACAGGGGGCTAAAGATACGCAGTATTTT
TRBV6-6	medium-sized	TRBJ1-2	.	CASRDPGVEGYTF	TGTGCCAGCAGGGACCCAGGCGTTGAGGGCTACACCTTC
TRBV4-3	.	TRBJ1-4	.	CASSQDLGGASTNEKLFF	TGCGCCAGCAGCCAAGATCTTGGAGGGGCCTCAACTAATGAAAAACTGTTTTTT
TRBV7-7	.	TRBJ1-1	.	CASSTSENTEAFF	TGTGCTAGCAGCACTAGTGAGAACACTGAAGCTTTCTTT
TRBV28	.	TRBJ1-1	TRBD1	CASSSYRGKGTEAFF	TGTGCCAGCAGTTCGTACAGGGGGAAAGGCACTGAAGCTTTCTTT
TRBV7-2	.	TRBJ1-1	TRBD1	CASSPNTGGTEAFF	TGTGCCAGCAGCCCCAATACAGGGGGTACTGAAGCTTTCTTT
TRBV5-6	.	TRBJ1-2	.	CASGPQANYGYTF	TGTGCCAGCGGTCCCCAGGCTAACTATGGCTACACCTTC
TRBV7-2	.	TRBJ1-4	TRBD1	CASSLKGAGEKLFF	TGTGCCAGCAGCTTAAAGGGGGCCGGTGAAAAACTGTTTTTT
TRBV9	.	TRBJ1-6	.	CASSVDGQGNNSPLHF	TGTGCCAGCAGCGTAGACGGGCAGGGGAACAATTCACCCCTCCACTTT
TRBV25-1	.	TRBJ2-3	.	CAIGGAGTDTQYF	TGTGCCATTGGCGGGGCCGGCACAGATACGCAGTATTTT
TRBV6-5	.	TRBJ1-2	.	CASSWQQGTHYGYTF	TGTGCCAGCAGTTGGCAACAGGGCACCCACTATGGCTACACCTTC
TRBV25-1	once	TRBJ2-5	TRBD2	CASSTMTSGGETQYF	TGTGCCAGCAGTACAATGACTAGCGGGGGAGAGACCCAGTACTTC
TRBV27	.	TRBJ1-5	.	CASRASGDYSNQPQHF	TGTGCCAGCAGGGCATCAGGGGATTATAGCAATCAGCCCCAGCATTTT
TRBV5-6	.	TRBJ2-5	.	CASSHPADPEQETQYF	TGTGCCAGCAGCCACCCTGCTGACCCGGAGCAAGAGACCCAGTACTTC